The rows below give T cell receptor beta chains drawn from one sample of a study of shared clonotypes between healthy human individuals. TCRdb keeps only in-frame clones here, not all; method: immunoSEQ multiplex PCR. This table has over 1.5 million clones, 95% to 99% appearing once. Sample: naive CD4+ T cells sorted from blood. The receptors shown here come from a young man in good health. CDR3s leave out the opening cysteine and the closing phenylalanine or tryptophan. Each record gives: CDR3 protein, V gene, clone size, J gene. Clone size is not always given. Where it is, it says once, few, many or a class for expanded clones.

ASSLEGPGELF	TRBV5-1	.	TRBJ2-2
ASSSHSGRAKETQY	TRBV27	.	TRBJ2-5
SVLGKQETQY	TRBV29-1	.	TRBJ2-5
ASSLKPTSGIFSDTQY	TRBV5-1	.	TRBJ2-3
ASTDLLTSVPNTQY	TRBV19	once	TRBJ2-3
AGRAGDPSTDTQY	TRBV27	.	TRBJ2-3
ASSEYIGGRVYGYT	TRBV25-1	.	TRBJ1-2
ASNGDPSSYEQY	TRBV5-1	.	TRBJ2-7
ASRDNQPQH	TRBV6-1	.	TRBJ1-5
ASGKEGVREAF	TRBV7-9	.	TRBJ1-1
ASSENPGQRYEQY	TRBV6-1	once	TRBJ2-7
ASSFDREAEAF	TRBV7-3	.	TRBJ1-1
ASSLPRSPGQTHGYT	TRBV28	.	TRBJ1-2
ASSRERYNEQF	TRBV2	.	TRBJ2-1
ASRQQETQY	TRBV7-6	once	TRBJ2-5
ASSQGEHQPQH	TRBV7-8	once	TRBJ1-5
ASSYGLAGNTGELF	TRBV5-1	.	TRBJ2-2
SVEGQGDEKLF	TRBV29-1	.	TRBJ1-4
ASSLGGTTSRY	TRBV7-2	.	TRBJ2-3
SARNTDTQY	TRBV20-1	.	TRBJ2-3
ASSIGGTYEQY	TRBV10-1	.	TRBJ2-7
ASGGTAYEQY	TRBV10-2	.	TRBJ2-7
ASSKDSYEQY	TRBV5-4	.	TRBJ2-7
ASRPPSGSRIDTQY	TRBV7-2	once	TRBJ2-3
ASSLISGASEQY	TRBV7-9	once	TRBJ2-7
AWSPGGYEQY	TRBV30	once	TRBJ2-7
ASSHGDGARQPQH	TRBV19	.	TRBJ1-5
ASSLSGLDHNEQF	TRBV7-3	.	TRBJ2-1
ASSRLAGYEQY	TRBV27	.	TRBJ2-7
ASSLGGDRKYEQY	TRBV28	.	TRBJ2-7
SVDTGGLGTEAF	TRBV29-1	.	TRBJ1-1
ASSSQGATETQY	TRBV28	.	TRBJ2-5
ASSWRTGMNTEAF	TRBV5-1	.	TRBJ1-1
SGRRGTEAF	TRBV20-1	.	TRBJ1-1
ASSISGVGAEAF	TRBV19	.	TRBJ1-1
ASSPRDRDPQH	TRBV7-2	.	TRBJ1-5
ASSLVGDSNEKLF	TRBV5-1	once	TRBJ1-4
ASTRADTQY	TRBV6-4	once	TRBJ2-3
ASSEQASGRYNEQF	TRBV6-1	.	TRBJ2-1
ASLHREYNQPQH	TRBV28	.	TRBJ1-5
ASSYSIWDGSYGYT	TRBV6-5	.	TRBJ1-2
ASSGLRTGNQETQY	TRBV27	.	TRBJ2-5
ASGGSSTYNEQF	TRBV2	.	TRBJ2-1
ASSRGPSYEQY	TRBV27	once	TRBJ2-7
ASSFGAGEETQY	TRBV5-1	.	TRBJ2-5
ASSGRASPNTGELF	TRBV5-1	.	TRBJ2-2